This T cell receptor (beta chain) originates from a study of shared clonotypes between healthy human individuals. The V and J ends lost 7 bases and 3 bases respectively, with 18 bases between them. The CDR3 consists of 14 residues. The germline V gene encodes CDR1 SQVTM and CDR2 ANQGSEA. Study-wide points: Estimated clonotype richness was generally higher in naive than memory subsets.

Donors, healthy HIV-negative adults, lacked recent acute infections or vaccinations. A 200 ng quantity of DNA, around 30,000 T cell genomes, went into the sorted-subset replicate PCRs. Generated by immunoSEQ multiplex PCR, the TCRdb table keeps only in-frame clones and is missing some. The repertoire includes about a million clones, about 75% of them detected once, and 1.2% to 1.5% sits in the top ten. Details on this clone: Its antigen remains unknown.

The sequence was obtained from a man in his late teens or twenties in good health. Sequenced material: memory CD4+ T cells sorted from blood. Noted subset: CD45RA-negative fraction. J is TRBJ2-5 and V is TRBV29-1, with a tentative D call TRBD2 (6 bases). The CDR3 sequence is CSAGSSARKETQYF. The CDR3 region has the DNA TGCAGCGCCGGGAGCAGCGCTCGTAAAGAGACCCAGTACTTC.